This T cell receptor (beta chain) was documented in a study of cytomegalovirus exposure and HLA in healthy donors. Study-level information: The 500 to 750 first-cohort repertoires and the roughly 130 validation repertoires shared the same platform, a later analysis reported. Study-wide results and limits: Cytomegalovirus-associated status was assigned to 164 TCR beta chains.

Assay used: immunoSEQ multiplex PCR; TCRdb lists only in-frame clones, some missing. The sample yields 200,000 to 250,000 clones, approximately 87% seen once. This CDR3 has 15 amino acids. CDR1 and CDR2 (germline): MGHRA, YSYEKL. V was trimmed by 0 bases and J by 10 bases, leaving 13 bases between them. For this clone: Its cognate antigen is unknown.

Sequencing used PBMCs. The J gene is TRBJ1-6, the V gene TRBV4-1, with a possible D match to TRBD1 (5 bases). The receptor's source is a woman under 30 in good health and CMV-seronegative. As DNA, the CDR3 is TGCGCCAGCAGCCAAGAAAAGGGGTCCGGGTCACCCCTCCACTTT. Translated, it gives CASSQEKGSGSPLHF.